One and the same sample provided the 19 T cell receptor beta chains below, sequenced in a study of graft-versus-host responses after intestinal transplantation. Only in-frame clones appear in the TCRdb table, and some are missing; sequencing was by immunoSEQ multiplex PCR. Of about 120,000 clones in the sample, just over 90% were seen once. These receptors' antigens are unknown. Sequences were derived from unstimulated CD4+ T cells sorted from spleen or lymph node cells, sampled before intestinal transplant. These receptor sequences come from a human donor who received an intestinal transplant.

This clone has only one observation. The chain recombines TRBV4-1 with TRBJ2-7, with unresolved D. V was shortened by 3 bases and J by 0 bases, with 9 bases between the two germline ends. The CDR3 totals 14 residues. Germline V lookup: CDR1 MGHRA, CDR2 YSYEKL. The CDR3: CASSHPTRSYEQYF. In nucleotides, the CDR3 is TGCGCCAGCAGCCACCCGACACGCTCCTACGAGCAGTACTTC.

The J gene is TRBJ2-2, the V gene TRBV28; no clear D. Trimming took 7 bases from V and 0 from J, leaving 3 bases between them. Per the germline V gene, CDR1 is MDHEN and CDR2 is SYDVKM. This CDR3 has 12 amino acids. This CDR3 reads CASNTNTGELFF. The CDR3 DNA is TGTGCCAGCAATACGAACACCGGGGAGCTGTTTTTT.

V gene TRBV4-1 combines with J gene TRBJ2-5; TRBD2 agrees at 8 bases. V lost 4 bases to trimming and J lost 5 bases; unmatched junction nucleotides: 9. CDR1 is MGHRA, CDR2 YSYEKL, per germline. The CDR3 is made up of 15 amino acids. The CDR3 sequence: CASSPQRGYGETQYF. CDR3 coding DNA: TGCGCCAGCAGCCCTCAGCGGGGGTATGGGGAGACCCAGTACTTC.

This sequence joins TRBV18 and TRBJ2-1; 8 bases line up with TRBD1. CDR3 length equals 14 residues. CDR1 and CDR2 (germline): KGHSH, LQKENI. V lost 4 bases, J lost 6 bases, and 5 bases stayed unmatched. The CDR3 DNA reads TGTGCCAGCTCACAAGGACAGGGTCGCAATGAGCAGTTCTTC. Amino acid sequence: CASSQGQGRNEQFF.

The chain joins TRBV7-9 to TRBJ2-1; 8 nucleotides align to TRBD2. With V trimmed by 3 bases and J by 8 bases, 12 bases remained unmatched. In germline, CDR1 is SEHNR, CDR2 FQNEAQ (reference sequence). The CDR3 runs 16 residues. CDR3 loop: CASSFKGLDSRDEQFF. CDR3 sequence (DNA): TGTGCCAGCAGCTTTAAGGGACTAGACTCACGAGATGAGCAGTTCTTC.

This clone has just one count. The J gene is TRBJ2-3, the V gene TRBV15; maybe TRBD2 (5 bases). V was shortened by 5 bases and J by 3 bases, with 15 bases between the two germline ends. This CDR3 is built from 15 residues. Germline V gene data show CDR1 as LNHNV and CDR2 as YYDKDF (reference sequence). The CDR3 spells CATSHRRGLTDTQYF. For the CDR3, the DNA is TGTGCCACCAGCCACAGACGGGGTTTGACAGATACGCAGTATTTT.

The chain recombines TRBV28 with TRBJ2-6; D remains unclear. CDR1 is MDHEN, CDR2 SYDVKM, per germline. V lost 5 bases, J lost 1 base, and 12 bases lay in between. The CDR3 runs to 16 residues. The CDR3 protein is CASSEWSSSGANVLTF. In nucleotides, the CDR3 is TGTGCCAGCAGTGAATGGAGCAGTTCTGGGGCCAACGTCCTGACTTTC.

CDR3 amino acids: CASSLGQDNEQFF. The CDR3 DNA sequence: TGTGCCAGCAGCTTAGGACAGGACAATGAGCAGTTCTTC. The chain is built from TRBV7-2 and TRBJ2-1; tentative D call: TRBD1 (6 bases). Trimming took 1 base from V and 5 from J, leaving 6 bases between them. Germline CDR1 is SGHTA and CDR2 is FQGNSA. The CDR3 sequence is 13 residues long.

The chain is built from TRBV5-1 and TRBJ2-1; 9 positions agree with TRBD1. V was clipped by 5 bases and J by 6 bases; unmatched bases: 12. The germline gives CDR1 SGHRS, CDR2 YFSETQ. This CDR3 spans 16 amino acids. The CDR3 protein is CASSRQTGTGINEQFF. The DNA for the CDR3 is TGCGCCAGCAGTCGTCAAACCGGGACAGGGATCAATGAGCAGTTCTTC.

The CDR3 loop is CASSQDIGRTGSYEQYF. Written as DNA, the CDR3 is TGCGCCAGCAGCCAAGATATTGGCCGGACAGGCTCCTACGAGCAGTACTTC. The chain recombines TRBV4-1 with TRBJ2-7; 7 positions agree with TRBD1. The J segment lost 0 bases and the V segment lost 0 bases, leaving 8 bases of the junction unmatched. CDR1 and CDR2 from the germline V gene are MGHRA and YSYEKL. The CDR3 runs to 17 residues.

The chain joins TRBV6-4 to TRBJ2-1, with 13 nucleotides matching TRBD2. From germline, CDR1 is MRHNA and CDR2 SNTAGT. Losses at the gene ends were 6 bases for V and 7 bases for J; bases not matched to a gene: 6. This CDR3 region has 15 residues. The CDR3 nucleotides read TGTGCCAGCAGGGTACTAGCGGGGGGGATAAATGAGCAGTTCTTC. Translated: CASRVLAGGINEQFF.

The chain has TRBV19 and TRBJ2-7; TRBD1 matches 9 bases. The CDR3 length is 15 residues. V lost 10 bases, J lost 2 bases, and 12 bases stayed unmatched. Germline V gives CDR1 LNHDA, CDR2 SQIVND (reference sequence). The CDR3 loop is CATKSPGQGPYEQYF. CDR3 DNA sequence: TGTGCCACGAAGTCTCCGGGACAGGGACCCTACGAGCAGTACTTC.

The chain couples TRBV28 to TRBJ2-1; 11 bases match TRBD2. There are 15 residues in the CDR3. Looked up from germline, CDR1 is MDHEN and CDR2 is SYDVKM. V was pared by 5 bases and J by 4 bases, with 4 bases of the junction left unmatched. Written as DNA, the CDR3 is TGTGCCAGCAGTGCCGGGACTAGCGGTTACAATGAGCAGTTCTTC. Residues: CASSAGTSGYNEQFF.

A single count supports this clone. This chain connects TRBV7-9 to TRBJ1-3; 10 positions agree with TRBD1. The junction had 11 bases not matched to a gene; V was cut back by 3 bases and J by 0 bases. In germline, CDR1 is SEHNR, CDR2 FQNEAQ (reference sequence). The CDR3 is 19 amino acids. The CDR3 reads CASSFWTGGPFYSGNTIYF. The CDR3 DNA reads as TGTGCCAGCAGCTTCTGGACAGGGGGTCCCTTCTACTCTGGAAACACCATATATTTT.

This clone was seen once. The genes are TRBV18 and TRBJ1-1; 9 bases fit TRBD1. CDR1 and CDR2 from the germline V gene are KGHSH and LQKENI. This CDR3 is 12 amino acids long. V lost 4 bases to trimming and J lost 6 bases; unmatched junction nucleotides: 0. The CDR3 DNA reads as TGTGCCAGCTCACGGGACAGGGCTGAAGCTTTCTTT. This codes for CASSRDRAEAFF. The full variable domain, its missing parts supplied by reference TRBV18 and TRBJ1-1, is NAGVMQNPRHLVRRRGQEARLRCSPMKGHSHVYWYRQLPEEGLKFMVYLQKENIIDESGMPKERFSAEFPKEGPSILRIQQVVRGDSAAYFCASSRDRAEAFFGQGTRLTVV.

This clone was recorded only once. V and J are TRBV5-6 and TRBJ2-5; the D gene is possibly TRBD1 (5 bases). This CDR3 region has 14 residues. From germline, CDR1 is SGHDT and CDR2 YYEEEE. V shed 4 bases and J shed 5 bases, with 15 bases lying between them. The CDR3 loop reads CASSTWVKGETQYF. CDR3 nucleotide sequence: TGTGCCAGCAGCACGTGGGTGAAGGGGGAGACCCAGTACTTC.

On this clone: Other DNA sequences in this sample translate to the same CDR3. The CDR3 loop reads CASSSPGQGNSPLHF. CDR3 sequence (DNA): TGTGCCAGCAGTTCACCGGGACAGGGGAATTCACCCCTCCACTTT. The chain couples TRBV28 to TRBJ1-6; TRBD1 agrees at 10 bases. The germline V gene has CDR1 MDHEN and CDR2 SYDVKM. The CDR3 sequence is 15 residues long. The J segment lost 7 bases and the V segment lost 4 bases, leaving 4 bases of the junction unmatched.

The V call is TRBV2, the J call TRBJ1-2, with D uncertain. The ends were cut back, 4 bases at V and 0 bases at J, with 15 bases in the middle. The CDR3 consists of 16 residues. The germline V gene has CDR1 SNHLY and CDR2 FYNNEI. In DNA, the CDR3 is TGTGCCAGCAGTGGCCGGGGAACCAAAGCTAACTATGGCTACACCTTC. Protein product: CASSGRGTKANYGYTF.

V usage is TRBV2 and J usage is TRBJ1-3; the D is unclear. Germline V gene sequence: CDR1 SNHLY, CDR2 FYNNEI. The CDR3 is 14 residues long. Deletions cut 7 bases from V and 0 bases from J, with 10 bases between. Written as DNA, the CDR3 is TGTGCCAGCATTCGAGAGGTCTCTGGAAACACCATATATTTT. Translation gives CASIREVSGNTIYF.